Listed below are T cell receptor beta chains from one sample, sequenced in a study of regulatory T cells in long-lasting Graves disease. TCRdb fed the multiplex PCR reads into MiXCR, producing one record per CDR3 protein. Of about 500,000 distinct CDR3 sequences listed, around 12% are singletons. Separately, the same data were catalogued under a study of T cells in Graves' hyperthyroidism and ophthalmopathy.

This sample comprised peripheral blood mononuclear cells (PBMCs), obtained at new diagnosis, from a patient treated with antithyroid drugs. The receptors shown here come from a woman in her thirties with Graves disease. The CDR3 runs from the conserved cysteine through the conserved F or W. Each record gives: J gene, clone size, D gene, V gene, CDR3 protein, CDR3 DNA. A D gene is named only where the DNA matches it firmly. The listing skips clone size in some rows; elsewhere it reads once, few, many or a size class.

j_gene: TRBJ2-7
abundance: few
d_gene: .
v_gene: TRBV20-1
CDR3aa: CSASDTGYEQYF
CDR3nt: TGCAGTGCCTCGGACACAGGCTACGAGCAGTACTTC

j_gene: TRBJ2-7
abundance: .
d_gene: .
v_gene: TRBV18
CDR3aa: CASSPPGQAGGEQYF
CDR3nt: TGTGCCAGCTCACCGCCCGGTCAGGCTGGAGGCGAGCAGTACTTC

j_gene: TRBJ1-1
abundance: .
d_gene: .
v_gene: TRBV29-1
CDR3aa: CSGANTEAFF
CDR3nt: TGCAGCGGGGCAAACACTGAAGCTTTCTTT

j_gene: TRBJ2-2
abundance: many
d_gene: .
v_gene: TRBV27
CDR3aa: CASSTRNTGELFF
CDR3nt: TGTGCCAGCAGTACCCGGAACACCGGGGAGCTGTTTTTT

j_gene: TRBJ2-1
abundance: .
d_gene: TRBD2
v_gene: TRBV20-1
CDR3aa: CSARLGSGGSGSWNEQFF
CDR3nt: TGCAGTGCTAGATTGGGTTCTGGGGGTAGCGGGAGTTGGAATGAGCAGTTCTTC

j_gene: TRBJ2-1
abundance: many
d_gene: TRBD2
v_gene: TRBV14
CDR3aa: CASSQGLANNEQFF
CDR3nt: TGTGCCAGCAGCCAAGGACTAGCTAATAATGAGCAGTTCTTC

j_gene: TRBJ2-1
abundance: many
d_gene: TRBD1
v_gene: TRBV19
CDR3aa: CASRLTGGFWAESYNEQFF
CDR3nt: TGTGCCAGTAGGCTCACAGGGGGCTTCTGGGCGGAGTCCTACAATGAGCAGTTCTTC

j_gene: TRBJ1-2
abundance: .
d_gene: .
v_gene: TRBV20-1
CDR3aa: CSARDLRGGPYGYTF
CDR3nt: TGCAGTGCTAGAGATCTTCGGGGTGGACCCTATGGCTACACCTTC

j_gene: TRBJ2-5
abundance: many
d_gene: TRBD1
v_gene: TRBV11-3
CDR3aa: CASSSRTGGLETQYF
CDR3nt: TGTGCCAGCAGTAGCAGGACAGGGGGCTTGGAGACCCAGTACTTC

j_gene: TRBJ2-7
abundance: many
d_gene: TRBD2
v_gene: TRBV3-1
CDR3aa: CASSHQGLANYSSYEQYF
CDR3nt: TGTGCCAGCAGCCATCAGGGACTAGCGAACTATTCCTCCTACGAGCAGTACTTC

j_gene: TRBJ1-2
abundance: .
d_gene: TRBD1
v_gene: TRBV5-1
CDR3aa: CASSPWTGGYTF
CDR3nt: TGCGCCAGCAGCCCCTGGACAGGGGGCTACACCTTC

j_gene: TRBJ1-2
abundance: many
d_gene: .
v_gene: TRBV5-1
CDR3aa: CASSSSGDYGYTF
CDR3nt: TGCGCCAGCAGCTCCTCCGGCGACTATGGCTACACCTTC

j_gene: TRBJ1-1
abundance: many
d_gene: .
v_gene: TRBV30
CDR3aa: CAWSVRSGLSTEAFF
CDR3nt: TGTGCCTGGAGTGTACGTTCGGGTTTGAGCACTGAAGCTTTCTTT

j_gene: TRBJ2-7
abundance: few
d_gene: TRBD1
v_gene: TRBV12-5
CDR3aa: CANGLPPGQGNYEQYF
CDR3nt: TGTGCTAATGGTTTGCCCCCGGGACAGGGGAACTACGAGCAGTACTTC

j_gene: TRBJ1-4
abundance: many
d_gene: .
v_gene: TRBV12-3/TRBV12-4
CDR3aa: CASSHSARSITEKLFF
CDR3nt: TGTGCCAGCAGTCATAGCGCCAGGAGTATAACTGAAAAACTGTTTTTT

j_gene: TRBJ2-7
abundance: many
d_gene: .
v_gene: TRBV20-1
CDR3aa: CSARAVQGQRTYEQYF
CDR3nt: TGCAGTGCTAGAGCAGTCCAGGGGCAAAGGACCTACGAGCAGTACTTC

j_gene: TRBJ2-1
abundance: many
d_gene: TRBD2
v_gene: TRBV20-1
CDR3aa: CSAITSGRPFFNEQFF
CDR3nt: TGCAGTGCAATCACTAGCGGGAGACCATTTTTTAATGAGCAGTTCTTC

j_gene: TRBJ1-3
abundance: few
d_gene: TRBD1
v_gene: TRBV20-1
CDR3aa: CSARSATGDSGNTIYF
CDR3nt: TGCAGTGCTAGATCTGCCACAGGGGACTCTGGAAACACCATATATTTT

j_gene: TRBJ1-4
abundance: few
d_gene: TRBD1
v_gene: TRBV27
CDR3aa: CASSLFPPGQGAREKLFF
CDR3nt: TGTGCCAGCAGTTTATTCCCTCCAGGACAGGGGGCGCGGGAAAAACTGTTTTTT

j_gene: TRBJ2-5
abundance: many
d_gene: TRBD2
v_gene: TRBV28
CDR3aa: CASRHESGGTQYF
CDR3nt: TGTGCCAGCAGACACGAATCGGGGGGGACCCAGTACTTC

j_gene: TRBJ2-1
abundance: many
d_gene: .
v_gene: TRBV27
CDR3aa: CASSLSGNYNEQFF
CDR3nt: TGTGCCAGCAGTTTATCGGGCAACTACAATGAGCAGTTCTTC

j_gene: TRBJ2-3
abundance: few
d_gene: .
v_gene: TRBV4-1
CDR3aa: CASSQGRLSTDTQYF
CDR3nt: TGCGCCAGCAGCCAAGGACGCCTCAGCACAGATACGCAGTATTTT

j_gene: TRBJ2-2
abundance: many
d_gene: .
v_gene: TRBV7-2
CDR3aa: CASTIPGRAGELFF
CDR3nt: TGTGCCAGCACCATCCCGGGAAGGGCCGGGGAGCTGTTTTTT

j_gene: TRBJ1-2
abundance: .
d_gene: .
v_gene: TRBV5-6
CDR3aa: CASSARGRRTPNYGYTF
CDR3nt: TGTGCCAGCAGCGCAAGGGGGAGACGGACCCCCAACTATGGCTACACCTTC

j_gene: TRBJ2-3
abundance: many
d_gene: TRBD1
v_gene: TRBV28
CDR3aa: CATERQGSTTDTQYF
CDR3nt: TGTGCCACAGAGAGACAGGGAAGCACCACAGATACGCAGTATTTT

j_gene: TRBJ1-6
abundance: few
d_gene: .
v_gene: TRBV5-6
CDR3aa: CASSSSFGSPLHF
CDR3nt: TGTGCCAGCAGCAGTTCGTTCGGGTCACCCCTCCACTTT

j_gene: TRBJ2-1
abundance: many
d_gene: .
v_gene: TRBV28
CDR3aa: CASSPSSPASSYNEQFF
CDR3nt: TGTGCCAGCAGTCCCTCTTCCCCGGCTAGCTCCTACAATGAGCAGTTCTTC

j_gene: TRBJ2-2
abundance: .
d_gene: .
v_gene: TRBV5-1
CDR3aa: CASSLGLAHTGELFF
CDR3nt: TGCGCCAGCAGCTTAGGGCTAGCGCATACCGGGGAGCTGTTTTTT

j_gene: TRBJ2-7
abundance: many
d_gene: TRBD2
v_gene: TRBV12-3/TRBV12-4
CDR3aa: CASSTGLARYF
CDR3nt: TGTGCCAGCAGTACGGGACTAGCGCGGTACTTC

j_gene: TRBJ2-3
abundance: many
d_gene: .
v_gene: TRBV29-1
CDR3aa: CSVVSRGTSTDTQYF
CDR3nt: TGCAGCGTTGTATCCAGGGGGACTAGCACAGATACGCAGTATTTT

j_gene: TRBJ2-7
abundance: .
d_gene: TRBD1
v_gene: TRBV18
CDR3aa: CASSPGTGDFYEQYF
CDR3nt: TGTGCCAGCTCGCCCGGGACAGGGGATTTTTACGAGCAGTACTTC

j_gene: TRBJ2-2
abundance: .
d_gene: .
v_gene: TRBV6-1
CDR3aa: CASSLTLDRRTNTGELFF
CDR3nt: TGTGCCAGCAGTCTAACCCTCGACAGGAGAACGAACACCGGGGAGCTGTTTTTT

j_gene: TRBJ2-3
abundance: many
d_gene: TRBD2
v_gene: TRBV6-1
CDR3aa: CASSERLAGLFTDTQYF
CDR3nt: TGTGCCAGCAGTGAACGACTAGCGGGGCTTTTCACAGATACGCAGTATTTT

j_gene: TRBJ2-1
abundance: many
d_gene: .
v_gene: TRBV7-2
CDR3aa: CASSPRPQTASSYNEQFF
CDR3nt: TGTGCCAGCAGCCCTCGTCCTCAGACAGCCAGCTCCTACAATGAGCAGTTCTTC

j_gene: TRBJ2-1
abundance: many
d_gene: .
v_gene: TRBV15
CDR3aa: CATSSFPDNEQFF
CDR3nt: TGTGCCACCAGCAGTTTCCCAGACAATGAGCAGTTCTTC

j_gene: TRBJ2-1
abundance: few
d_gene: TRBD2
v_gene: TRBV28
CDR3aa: CASTRTSGRVSSYNEQFF
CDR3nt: TGTGCCAGCACCAGGACTAGCGGGAGGGTTTCCTCCTACAATGAGCAGTTCTTC

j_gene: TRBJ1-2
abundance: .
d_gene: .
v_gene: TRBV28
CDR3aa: CASSLGALLANYGYTF
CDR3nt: TGTGCCAGCAGTCTGGGTGCCCTTCTAGCTAACTATGGCTACACCTTC

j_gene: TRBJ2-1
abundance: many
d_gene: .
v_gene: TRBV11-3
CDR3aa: CASSLAEPFHYNEQFF
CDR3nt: TGTGCCAGCAGCTTAGCGGAACCCTTCCACTACAATGAGCAGTTCTTC

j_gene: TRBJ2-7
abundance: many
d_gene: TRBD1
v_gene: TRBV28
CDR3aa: CASSWTGLSYEQYF
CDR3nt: TGTGCCAGCAGTTGGACAGGGCTCTCCTACGAGCAGTACTTC

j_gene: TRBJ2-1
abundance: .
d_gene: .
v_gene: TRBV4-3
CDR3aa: CASSQGGRARRYNEQFF
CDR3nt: TGCGCCAGCAGCCAAGGGGGGCGAGCGCGGCGCTACAATGAGCAGTTCTTC

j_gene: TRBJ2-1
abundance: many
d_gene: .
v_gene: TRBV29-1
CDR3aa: CSVSIKRDNEQFF
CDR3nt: TGCAGCGTCTCAATCAAGAGGGACAATGAGCAGTTCTTC

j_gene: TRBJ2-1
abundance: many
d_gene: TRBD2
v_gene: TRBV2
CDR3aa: CASSGGGGLGSGTYNEQFF
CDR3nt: TGTGCCAGCAGTGGAGGAGGGGGGCTCGGTAGCGGGACCTACAATGAGCAGTTCTTC

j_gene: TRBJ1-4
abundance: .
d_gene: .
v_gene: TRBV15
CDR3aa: CATSRERATNEKLFF
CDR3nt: TGTGCCACCAGCAGAGAGAGGGCAACTAATGAAAAACTGTTTTTT

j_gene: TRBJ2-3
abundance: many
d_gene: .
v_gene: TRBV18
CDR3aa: CASSPGYLSTDTQYF
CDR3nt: TGTGCCAGCTCACCGGGGTACCTTAGCACAGATACGCAGTATTTT

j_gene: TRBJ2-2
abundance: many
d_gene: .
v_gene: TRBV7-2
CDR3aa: CASSLAQEVTGELFF
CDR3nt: TGTGCCAGCAGCTTAGCACAGGAGGTGACCGGGGAGCTGTTTTTT

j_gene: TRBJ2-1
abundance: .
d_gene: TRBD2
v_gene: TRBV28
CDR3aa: CASSLTSGRAGNEQFF
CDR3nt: TGTGCCAGCAGTTTGACTAGCGGGAGGGCCGGGAATGAGCAGTTCTTC

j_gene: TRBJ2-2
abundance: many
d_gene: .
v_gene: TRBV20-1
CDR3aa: CSAPNWGGELFF
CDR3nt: TGCAGTGCTCCGAACTGGGGGGGGGAGCTGTTTTTT

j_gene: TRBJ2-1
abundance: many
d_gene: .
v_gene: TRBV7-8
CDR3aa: CASSFTGYEQFF
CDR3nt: TGTGCCAGCAGCTTTACGGGATATGAGCAGTTCTTC

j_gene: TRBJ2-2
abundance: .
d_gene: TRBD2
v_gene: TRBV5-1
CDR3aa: CASSLAGLAGIGGELFF
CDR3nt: TGCGCCAGCAGCTTGGCGGGACTAGCGGGAATCGGCGGGGAGCTGTTTTTT

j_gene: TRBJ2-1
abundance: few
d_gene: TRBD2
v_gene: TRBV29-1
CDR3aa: CSVLRAGGRGNEQFF
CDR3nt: TGCAGCGTTCTGCGAGCGGGAGGTCGCGGCAATGAGCAGTTCTTC

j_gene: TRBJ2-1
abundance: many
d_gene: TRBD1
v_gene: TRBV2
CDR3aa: CASSWFRDRAYNEQFF
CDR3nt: TGTGCCAGCAGTTGGTTCCGGGACAGGGCTTACAATGAGCAGTTCTTC